The 32 T cell receptor beta chains below were found in one sample sequenced in a study of shared clonotypes between healthy human individuals. Clones were sequenced by immunoSEQ multiplex PCR, and TCRdb holds only the in-frame ones, with some missing. The sample consists of around 2.5 million clones, 93% of them appearing once. The sample consisted of naive CD4+ T cells from PBMCs. Regarding subset: CD45RA+ positively selected. The receptors were sampled from a man younger than 35 in good health. Some clones in this sample may be carry-over from other donors' samples.

The chain is built from TRBV30 and TRBJ1-3; D not certain. The CDR3 is 15 amino acids. CDR1 GTSNPN and CDR2 SVGIG come from the germline V gene (reference sequence). Trimming took 0 bases from V and 0 from J, leaving 9 bases between them. The CDR3 region is CAWSVRRGSGNTIYF. The DNA of the CDR3 is TGTGCCTGGAGTGTACGGCGGGGCTCTGGAAACACCATATATTTT.

In this sample, this clone turned up once. The chain joins TRBV5-1 to TRBJ2-5; possibly TRBD1 or TRBD2 for D (5 bases each). V was shortened by 4 bases and J by 4 bases, with 17 bases between the two germline ends. The V gene's germline CDR1 is SGHRS and CDR2 YFSETQ. The CDR3 sequence is 15 residues long. Here the CDR3 reads CASSIYGTGPETQYF. CDR3 nucleotides: TGCGCCAGCAGCATATACGGGACGGGCCCAGAGACCCAGTACTTC.

This chain joins TRBV30 and TRBJ1-4, with TRBD1 matching over 11 bases. CDR3 length equals 18 residues. The V gene's germline CDR1 is GTSNPN and CDR2 SVGIG (reference sequence). V lost 0 bases and J lost 0; bases outside the gene matches: 6. The CDR3 is CAWSVLWGQGATNEKLFF. CDR3 bases: TGTGCCTGGAGTGTACTCTGGGGACAGGGGGCAACTAATGAAAAACTGTTTTTT.

J is TRBJ2-5 and V is TRBV2, with D possibly being TRBD1 or TRBD2 (6 bases each). The ends were cut back, 1 base at V and 11 bases at J, with 8 bases in the middle. Germline-derived CDR1 and CDR2 are SNHLY and FYNNEI. The CDR3 spans 11 residues. The CDR3 region is CASSEEGGQYF. The CDR3 region has the DNA TGTGCCAGCAGTGAAGAGGGGGGTCAGTACTTC.

The rearrangement joins TRBV28 to TRBJ2-1, with 7 bases lining up with TRBD2. The germline V gene encodes CDR1 MDHEN and CDR2 SYDVKM. Germline trimming cut 8 bases from V and 1 base from J; bases unmatched to any gene: 8. The CDR3 runs to 15 residues. This chain's CDR3 is CASRGGGGSYNEQFF. Here the CDR3 DNA reads TGTGCCAGCCGCGGCGGGGGAGGGTCCTACAATGAGCAGTTCTTC.

This clone was seen a single time. The chain uses TRBV19 and TRBJ1-2; D might be TRBD1 (5 bases). V was trimmed by 10 bases and J by 8 bases, leaving 32 bases between them. CDR1 and CDR2 (germline): LNHDA, SQIVND (reference sequence). The CDR3 extends over 17 amino acids. The CDR3, as DNA: TGTGCCACCTCACCAGGGACGTCTTTCGGGGACTCGAGGGGCTACACCTTC. Its protein is CATSPGTSFGDSRGYTF.

The chain combines TRBV2 with TRBJ2-7; D ambiguous. The CDR3 runs to 12 residues. The germline gives CDR1 SNHLY, CDR2 FYNNEI. V gave up 6 bases and J gave up 8 bases, with 14 bases separating them. The CDR3: CASSDTGLKQYF. CDR3 coding DNA: TGTGCCAGCAGCGACACTGGTCTCAAGCAGTACTTC.

The V and J genes are TRBV14 and TRBJ2-7; 7 bases agree with TRBD2. The germline V gene has CDR1 SGHDN and CDR2 FVKESK. With 4 bases clipped from V and 6 bases from J, the junction kept 9 bases outside the gene matches. This CDR3 has 14 residues. The CDR3 sequence: CASSPGLVLGEQYF. The CDR3 DNA follows: TGTGCCAGCAGCCCCGGACTAGTTCTCGGCGAGCAGTACTTC.

The chain recombines TRBV18 with TRBJ2-3; TRBD1 aligns across 8 bases. This CDR3 is built from 15 residues. The germline V gene encodes CDR1 KGHSH and CDR2 LQKENI. V lost 2 bases to trimming and J lost 2 bases; unmatched junction nucleotides: 3. CDR3 DNA: TGTGCCAGCTCACCAGCAGGGGGCTACACAGATACGCAGTATTTT. Encoded protein: CASSPAGGYTDTQYF.

A single count supports this clone. Other DNA variants within this sample encode the same CDR3. The rearrangement uses TRBV7-3 and TRBJ2-1; maybe TRBD2 (6 bases). The CDR3 consists of 14 residues. Germline CDR1 reads SGHTA; CDR2 reads FQGTGA. Trimming left V 5 bases short and J 5 bases short, with 13 bases between. CDR3 residues: CASSPGLAHNEQFF. In nucleotides, the CDR3 is TGTGCCAGCAGCCCGGGACTGGCCCACAATGAGCAGTTCTTC.

V gene TRBV2 combines with J gene TRBJ2-2; D gene uncertain. The CDR3 spans 15 residues. Looked up from germline, CDR1 is SNHLY and CDR2 is FYNNEI. Trimming took off 3 bases at V and 2 bases at J, with 10 bases between the two ends. CDR3 sequence: CASSEQRPNTGELFF. The CDR3 DNA follows: TGTGCCAGCAGTGAGCAGAGACCAAACACCGGGGAGCTGTTTTTT. Full variable domain (remainder filled in from reference TRBV2 and TRBJ2-2): EPEVTQTPSHQVTQMGQEVILRCVPISNHLYFYWYRQILGQKVEFLVSFYNNEISEKSEIFDDQFSVERPDGSNFTLKIRSTKLEDSAMYFCASSEQRPNTGELFFGEGSRLTVL.

The chain links TRBV4-1 to TRBJ2-3; possibly TRBD2 for D (8 bases). The CDR3 is 19 amino acids. CDR1 MGHRA and CDR2 YSYEKL come from the germline V gene. V gave up 1 base and J gave up 4 bases, with 24 bases separating them. In DNA, the CDR3 is TGCGCCAGCAGCCAAGTTGGGCCTAGCGGGCGAGGGGGCGCAGATACGCAGTATTTT. This sequence encodes CASSQVGPSGRGGADTQYF.

The rearrangement joins TRBV5-1 to TRBJ1-1; 9 positions agree with TRBD1. CDR1 is SGHRS and CDR2 is YFSETQ in the germline V gene. With 4 bases clipped from V and 1 base from J, the junction kept 5 bases outside the gene matches. The CDR3 spans 15 residues. This CDR3 reads CASSTLGQGNTEAFF. The CDR3, as DNA: TGCGCCAGCAGCACTTTGGGACAGGGGAACACTGAAGCTTTCTTT.

J is TRBJ2-3 and V is TRBV29-1; 14 bases fit TRBD2. Germline lookup yields CDR1 SQVTM and CDR2 ANQGSEA. Germline trimming cut 4 bases from V and 0 bases from J; bases unmatched to any gene: 3. The CDR3 totals 16 residues. The CDR3 loop reads CSVVGTSGRSTDTQYF. CDR3 nucleotide sequence: TGCAGCGTTGTGGGGACTAGCGGGAGAAGCACAGATACGCAGTATTTT.

This sequence joins TRBV5-1 and TRBJ1-2, with D possibly being TRBD1 (5 bases). V lost 4 bases and J 4 bases, leaving 14 bases between the germline ends. Germline V gives CDR1 SGHRS, CDR2 YFSETQ. This CDR3 spans 14 amino acids. The CDR3: CASSPGHGIYGYTF. CDR3 DNA sequence: TGCGCCAGCAGCCCAGGACACGGAATCTATGGCTACACCTTC.

In nucleotides, the CDR3 is TGCGCCAGCAGCTTGGAAGTAGCCTCCTACGAGCAGTACTTC. Translation gives CASSLEVASYEQYF. The J gene is TRBJ2-7, the V gene TRBV5-1, with no clear D. The germline CDR1 and CDR2 sequences are SGHRS and YFSETQ. The CDR3 runs to 14 residues. Trimming cost V 0 bases and J 0 bases, with 7 bases left between them.

V is TRBV5-1 and J is TRBJ1-3; 8 nucleotides match TRBD1. V lost 0 bases, J lost 4 bases, and 6 bases stayed unmatched. The germline V gene encodes CDR1 SGHRS and CDR2 YFSETQ. This CDR3 comprises 16 residues. CDR3 in DNA: TGCGCCAGCAGCTTGGAGCAGGGGGCGTGGGGAAACACCATATATTTT. Encoded protein: CASSLEQGAWGNTIYF.

The gene calls are TRBV11-1 and TRBJ1-1; 8 nucleotides align to TRBD1. The V gene end was trimmed by 5 bases and the J gene end by 1 base; junction bases not matched to a gene: 6. CDR1 is SGHAT, CDR2 FQDESV, per germline (reference sequence). The CDR3 sequence is 15 residues long. CDR3 nucleotide sequence: TGTGCCAGCAGCATTAGACAGGGGCAGAACACTGAAGCTTTCTTT. It is translated as CASSIRQGQNTEAFF.

This rearrangement joins TRBV5-1 to TRBJ2-3; D is tentatively TRBD1 or TRBD2 (5 bases each). The CDR3 sequence is 15 residues long. The ends were cut back, 3 bases at V and 6 bases at J, with 17 bases in the middle. Germline V CDR1 and CDR2: SGHRS, YFSETQ. CDR3 amino acids: CASSWTGTLSDTQYF. The CDR3 DNA follows: TGCGCCAGCAGCTGGACCGGGACCCTGTCGGATACGCAGTATTTT.

About this clone: A junction boundary mismatches the germline segment, possibly from a read error. The CDR3 region has the DNA TGTGCCAGCAGTTTAGTCCCGACAGGGCTCATCTTC. Translating it yields CASSLVPTGLIF. V gene TRBV6-5 combines with J gene TRBJ2-7; the match to TRBD1 covers 7 bases. Germline lookup yields CDR1 MNHEY and CDR2 SVGAGI. The CDR3 covers 12 residues.

The gene calls are TRBV5-1 and TRBJ2-3; weak D call: TRBD2 (6 bases). In germline, CDR1 is SGHRS, CDR2 YFSETQ. V shed 0 bases and J shed 1 base, with 9 bases lying between them. The CDR3 covers 15 residues. The CDR3 here is CASSLGGTRTDTQYF. The DNA for the CDR3 is TGCGCCAGCAGCTTGGGCGGGACCCGCACAGATACGCAGTATTTT.

The DNA for the CDR3 is TGTGCCAGCAGCCGTCCCGGGACTAGTTCGAGGCAGTTCTTC. Translated: CASSRPGTSSRQFF. The V call is TRBV7-2, the J call TRBJ2-1; 8 bases fit TRBD2. Losses at the gene ends were 5 bases for V and 12 bases for J; bases not matched to a gene: 12. Germline V CDR1 and CDR2: SGHTA, FQGNSA. This CDR3 region has 14 residues.

This clone was recorded a few times. The rearrangement links TRBV4-1 to TRBJ1-5; D is undetermined. V lost 1 base and J 0 bases, leaving 13 bases between the germline ends. Germline V gene data show CDR1 as MGHRA and CDR2 as YSYEKL. The CDR3 is 17 residues long. CDR3 protein: CASSQVWAPYSNQPQHF. CDR3 in DNA: TGCGCCAGCAGCCAAGTCTGGGCTCCCTATAGCAATCAGCCCCAGCATTTT.

The chain links TRBV14 to TRBJ2-1; D not certain. The length of the CDR3 is 13 residues. From germline, CDR1 is SGHDN and CDR2 FVKESK. V was cut by 4 bases and J by 6 bases, with 10 bases left in between. This chain's CDR3 is CASSLGLGNEQFF. The CDR3 DNA sequence: TGTGCCAGCAGCCTCGGTTTAGGCAATGAGCAGTTCTTC.

The V call is TRBV7-8, the J call TRBJ1-2, with D unclear. The CDR3 spans 14 residues. Germline CDR1 and CDR2: SGHVS and FQNEAQ. V lost 5 bases and J 4 bases, leaving 14 bases between the germline ends. The CDR3 DNA is TGTGCCAGCAGCCCAGACACGCTTGGCTATGGCTACACCTTC. Its protein is CASSPDTLGYGYTF.

This clone has a single count. This sample also contains other DNA sequences that code for the same CDR3. This chain links TRBV5-1 with TRBJ1-5, with 9 bases aligning to TRBD1. In germline, CDR1 is SGHRS, CDR2 YFSETQ. V shed 3 bases and J 1 base; nucleotides not matched to a gene: 2. The CDR3 sequence is 15 residues long. The CDR3 coding sequence is TGCGCCAGCAGCTCGGGGACAGGGAGCAATCAGCCCCAGCATTTT. Amino acids: CASSSGTGSNQPQHF.

The chain links TRBV11-2 to TRBJ1-6; D perhaps matches TRBD1 (6 bases). The CDR3 spans 13 residues. Germline CDR1 and CDR2: SGHAT and FQNNGV. Deletions cut 5 bases from V and 13 bases from J, with 15 bases between. CDR3 amino acids: CASSPKGGTPLHF. CDR3 bases: TGTGCCAGCAGCCCAAAAGGGGGTACCCCCCTCCACTTT.

In the case of this clone: In the same sample, other DNA sequences code for this CDR3. V and J are TRBV28 and TRBJ1-5; no clear D. The germline V gene encodes CDR1 MDHEN and CDR2 SYDVKM. The CDR3 is 13 residues long. The germline V and J ends were trimmed by 5 bases and 7 bases, with 12 bases remaining between them. Written as DNA, the CDR3 is TGTGCCAGCAGTGAGCCGCTCGGACAGCCCCAGCATTTT. It encodes CASSEPLGQPQHF.

The V gene is TRBV7-9, the J gene TRBJ1-3; D ambiguous. This CDR3 has 15 amino acids. In germline, CDR1 is SEHNR, CDR2 FQNEAQ (reference sequence). Between the trimmed V and J ends, which lost 1 base and 0 bases, there was a span of 7 bases. The CDR3 nucleotides read TGTGCCAGCAGCTTAGAGGGATACTCTGGAAACACCATATATTTT. This codes for CASSLEGYSGNTIYF.

The gene calls are TRBV30 and TRBJ2-2; D uncertain. The V end lost 2 bases, the J end lost 4 bases, and 11 bases lay between the germline ends. The CDR3 length is 14 residues. CDR1 is GTSNPN and CDR2 is SVGIG in the germline V gene (reference sequence). The DNA for the CDR3 is TGTGCCTGGAGTTTAAACAGTGGCACCGGGGAGCTGTTTTTT. The encoded protein is CAWSLNSGTGELFF.

The chain has TRBV6-1 and TRBJ2-2; tentatively, D is TRBD1 (6 bases). Germline assignment: CDR1 MNHNS and CDR2 SASEGT. The CDR3 runs to 15 residues. Trimming cost V 10 bases and J 5 bases, with 20 bases left between them. The CDR3 coding sequence is TGTGCCACCACAAGGGGGAAGGTTGTAACCGGGGAGCTGTTTTTT. Its translation: CATTRGKVVTGELFF.

This chain links TRBV28 with TRBJ2-7, with 15 bases fitting TRBD2. This CDR3 is built from 18 residues. Germline CDR1 reads MDHEN; CDR2 reads SYDVKM. V dropped 6 bases and J dropped 0; count of bases not matched to a gene: 9. In nucleotides, the CDR3 is TGTGCCAGCAGCACTTGGACTAGCGGGAGGGCCATCTCCTACGAGCAGTACTTC. Translation gives CASSTWTSGRAISYEQYF.